Below, 17 T cell receptor beta chains from the same sample are listed, as sequenced in a study of CD8 T cells in Susac syndrome. RNA amounts of about 0.5 to 1 ug underwent reverse transcription with random hexamers. TCRdb processed the immunoSEQ multiplex PCR reads anew with MiXCR; each CDR3 protein has one entry. The data contain 150,000 to 250,000 distinct CDR3 sequences, about 95% of them singletons. The source material was CD4+ T cells from PBMCs. The receptor source for this set is a human donor with multiple sclerosis.

V and J are TRBV12-3 or TRBV12-4 and TRBJ1-1; D remains unclear. V was cut by 6 bases and J by 2 bases, with 13 bases left in between. The CDR3 length is 14 residues. CDR3 nucleotide sequence: TGTGCCAGCAGACGCCAAAACACCAACACTGAAGCTTTCTTT. Encoded protein: CASRRQNTNTEAFF.

Notes on this clonotype: One junction end does not reproduce the germline sequence, and a read error may be involved. The gene calls are TRBV7-2 and TRBJ2-2; 9 bases are shared with TRBD2. CDR3 length: 15 residues. The germline gives CDR1 SGHTA, CDR2 FQGNSA. CDR3 in DNA: TGTGCCAGCAGATTAGCGGGGGCCAACACCGGGGAGCTGTTTTTT. This translates into CASRLAGANTGELFF.

The chain joins TRBV29-1 to TRBJ2-7; TRBD2 matches 8 bases. The V segment lost 6 bases and the J segment 2 bases; nucleotides outside the gene matches: 6. CDR1 SQVTM and CDR2 ANQGSEA come from the germline V gene. CDR3 length equals 13 residues. The chain's CDR3 is CSVATSGTYEQYF. CDR3 sequence (DNA): TGCAGCGTAGCTACTAGCGGAACCTACGAGCAGTACTTC.

The chain links TRBV5-1 to TRBJ1-1; no clear D. Deletions cut 0 bases from V and 4 bases from J, with 10 bases between. Germline lookup yields CDR1 SGHRS and CDR2 YFSETQ. The CDR3 runs 14 residues. CDR3 residues: CASSLGELGTEAFF. The CDR3 DNA follows: TGCGCCAGCAGCTTGGGGGAGTTGGGCACTGAAGCTTTCTTT.

V gene TRBV29-1 combines with J gene TRBJ1-4; the D gene is possibly TRBD1 (6 bases). This CDR3 is built from 13 residues. The V and J ends lost 6 bases and 5 bases respectively, with 13 bases between them. Germline CDR1 and CDR2: SQVTM and ANQGSEA. The CDR3 coding sequence is TGCAGCGTACTCGGACAGCAGAATGAAAAACTGTTTTTT. The encoded protein is CSVLGQQNEKLFF.

The chain employs TRBV30 and TRBJ2-7, with D maybe TRBD2 (7 bases). The CDR3 loop spans 12 amino acids. The V end was cut by 7 bases, the J end by 3 bases, with 13 bases between. Looked up from germline, CDR1 is GTSNPN and CDR2 is SVGIG (reference sequence). The CDR3 is CALSRGGYEQYF. For the CDR3, the DNA is TGTGCCTTATCTAGGGGGGGCTACGAGCAGTACTTC.

This clonotype occurred a few times. CDR3: CASSLRDSPNNEQFF. The CDR3 DNA is TGTGCCAGCAGCTTAAGGGACAGTCCCAACAATGAGCAGTTCTTC. The chain is built from TRBV7-2 and TRBJ2-1; 7 nucleotides align to TRBD1. The CDR3 length is 15 residues. The V and J ends lost 2 bases and 5 bases, in that order; junction bases with no gene match: 6. Germline-derived CDR1 and CDR2 are SGHTA and FQGNSA.

This chain uses TRBV12-3 or TRBV12-4 with TRBJ1-4, with D tentatively TRBD1 (5 bases). The CDR3 is made up of 14 amino acids. The V end lost 3 bases, the J end lost 8 bases, and 13 bases lay between the germline ends. CDR3 loop: CASSFSGSYEKLFF. The CDR3 DNA sequence: TGTGCCAGCAGTTTTTCAGGGTCGTACGAAAAACTGTTTTTT.

The chain employs TRBV29-1 and TRBJ1-4; D is unclear. This CDR3 contains 13 residues. Trimming took 6 bases from V and 2 from J, leaving 10 bases between them. Germline-derived CDR1 and CDR2 are SQVTM and ANQGSEA. CDR3 in DNA: TGCAGCGTGAAGGGAGCCACTAATGAAAAACTGTTTTTT. The encoded protein is CSVKGATNEKLFF.

The chain carries TRBV30 and TRBJ1-1; D remains unclear. Per the germline V gene, CDR1 is GTSNPN and CDR2 is SVGIG (reference sequence). CDR3 length: 12 residues. The ends were cut back, 4 bases at V and 5 bases at J, with 11 bases in the middle. This CDR3 is CAWTMAKTEAFF. CDR3 sequence (DNA): TGTGCCTGGACTATGGCGAAGACTGAAGCTTTCTTT.

The chain employs TRBV12-3 or TRBV12-4 and TRBJ2-1; 7 bases agree with TRBD1. CDR3 length: 13 residues. J was trimmed by 7 bases and V by 5 bases; bases with no gene match: 5. The CDR3 region is CASSPTGRNEQFF. CDR3 bases: TGTGCCAGCAGTCCGACAGGGCGGAATGAGCAGTTCTTC.

This rearrangement joins TRBV12-3 or TRBV12-4 to TRBJ1-6, with a possible D match to TRBD1 (6 bases). The germline V and J ends were trimmed by 2 bases and 6 bases, with 8 bases remaining between them. This CDR3 is 14 amino acids long. The CDR3 bases are TGTGCCAGCAGTTTATTGGGGGCTAATTCACCCCTCCACTTT. Residues: CASSLLGANSPLHF.

The CDR3 coding sequence is TGTGCCAGCAGCCAAGATTGGGGTCCGGCCTACGAGCAGTACTTC. It translates to CASSQDWGPAYEQYF. The chain is built from TRBV3-1 and TRBJ2-7; D is unresolved. Germline-derived CDR1 and CDR2 are LGHDT and YNNKEL (reference sequence). V lost 0 bases, J lost 2 bases, and 11 bases lay in between. The CDR3 runs 15 residues.

This chain joins TRBV18 and TRBJ2-7, with D possibly being TRBD2 (5 bases). The CDR3 sequence is 12 residues long. With 0 bases removed from V and 6 bases from J, the gap between germline ends came to 6 bases. CDR1 and CDR2 from the germline V gene are KGHSH and LQKENI. CDR3 sequence: CASSPPSGEQYF. The CDR3 bases are TGTGCCAGCTCACCACCGAGCGGCGAGCAGTACTTC.

This rearrangement joins TRBV7-9 to TRBJ1-1; 10 nucleotides match TRBD1. Germline V gene data show CDR1 as SEHNR and CDR2 as FQNEAQ (reference sequence). This CDR3 comprises 15 residues. V shed 5 bases and J 6 bases; nucleotides not matched to a gene: 9. CDR3 loop: CASSRYGTGDPEAFF. The CDR3 DNA reads as TGTGCCAGCAGCCGTTATGGGACAGGGGACCCTGAAGCTTTCTTT.

The chain employs TRBV2 and TRBJ1-2; 9 bases are shared with TRBD1. V gave up 11 bases and J gave up 1 base; unmatched junction bases: 17. Germline V gives CDR1 SNHLY, CDR2 FYNNEI. The CDR3 is made up of 17 amino acids. The CDR3: CARLEWTGVGLNYGYTF. CDR3 bases: TGTGCCCGACTAGAATGGACAGGGGTGGGCCTTAACTATGGCTACACCTTC.

This chain connects TRBV27 to TRBJ2-7, with D perhaps matching TRBD1 or TRBD2 (7 bases each). V gave up 3 bases and J gave up 3 bases, with 15 bases separating them. Germline CDR1 MNHEY, CDR2 SMNVEV (reference sequence). This CDR3 is 15 amino acids long. The CDR3, as DNA: TGTGCCAGCAGTTTGAAAGCGGGACAGATCTACGAGCAGTACTTC. The encoded protein is CASSLKAGQIYEQYF.